One and the same sample provided the 7 T cell receptor beta chains below, sequenced in a study of T-cell memory formation after mild COVID-19. MiXCR was run by TCRdb on the 5' RACE reads, yielding one entry per CDR3 protein. The top ten clones hold more than 10% of a sample with 170,000 or so distinct CDR3 sequences, roughly 28% of them seen once. The sample comprised PBMCs or a T cell subset sorted from them (not recorded which). Every receptor here comes from an adult woman who had mild COVID-19 (a few samples of this study predate the infection). Cell type and time point are not known.

The V and J genes are TRBV15 and TRBJ2-6, with D uncertain. This CDR3 is built from 15 residues. CDR1 is LNHNV, CDR2 YYDKDF, per germline (reference sequence). V lost 1 base and J lost 0, with 4 bases in between. CDR3 nucleotides: TGTGCCACCAGCAGAGGTGGCTCTGGGGCCAACGTCCTGACTTTC. It codes for CATSRGGSGANVLTF.

The chain recombines TRBV7-9 with TRBJ2-2, with D possibly TRBD2 on 6 matching bases. Trimming stripped 5 bases from V and 7 bases from J, with 23 bases between. The germline V gene has CDR1 SEHNR and CDR2 FQNEAQ (reference sequence). The CDR3 runs to 17 residues. The CDR3 reads CASSPAMTGRGSGELFF. In DNA form, the CDR3 reads TGTGCCAGCAGCCCCGCGATGACCGGGAGAGGGAGCGGGGAGCTGTTTTTT.

The chain combines TRBV12-3 or TRBV12-4 with TRBJ1-5; 10 positions agree with TRBD1. With 6 bases clipped from V and 3 bases from J, the junction kept 11 bases outside the gene matches. The CDR3 runs 17 residues. CDR3 amino acids: CASSSMGDRGLNQPQHF. The CDR3 DNA is TGTGCCAGCAGCTCGATGGGGGACAGGGGCCTCAATCAGCCCCAGCATTTT.

This clonotype was picked up a small number of times. This rearrangement joins TRBV7-2 to TRBJ2-1; 9 positions agree with TRBD2. CDR3 size: 16 residues. Germline lookup yields CDR1 SGHTA and CDR2 FQGNSA. With 5 bases clipped from V and 10 bases from J, the junction kept 15 bases outside the gene matches. In DNA form, the CDR3 reads TGTGCCAGCAGCCCCCGGGGGACTAGCTCGGCTCCCGAGCAGTTCTTC. Protein product: CASSPRGTSSAPEQFF.

This clonotype showed up just a few times. The V and J genes are TRBV20-1 and TRBJ2-1; weak D call: TRBD2 (5 bases). CDR3 length: 14 amino acids. The germline V gene has CDR1 DFQATT and CDR2 SNEGSKA (reference sequence). The V end was cut by 5 bases, the J end by 1 base, with 12 bases between. The chain's CDR3 is CSAHPGLSYNEQFF. The CDR3 DNA sequence: TGCAGTGCTCATCCCGGACTTTCCTACAATGAGCAGTTCTTC.

V usage is TRBV4-1 and J usage is TRBJ2-7, with TRBD2 as a possible D gene (7 bases). The length of the CDR3 is 17 residues. Per the germline V gene, CDR1 is MGHRA and CDR2 is YSYEKL. Deletions cut 0 bases from V and 0 bases from J, with 15 bases between. CDR3 residues: CASSQDGGAASSYEQYF. Written as DNA, the CDR3 is TGCGCCAGCAGCCAAGATGGGGGGGCAGCCAGCTCCTACGAGCAGTACTTC.

Only a few counts were recorded for this clonotype. The chain has TRBV5-1 and TRBJ2-1; 7 nucleotides match TRBD1. The J segment lost 5 bases and the V segment lost 1 base, leaving 0 bases of the junction unmatched. The germline gives CDR1 SGHRS, CDR2 YFSETQ. The CDR3 has 13 amino acids. The CDR3 DNA is TGCGCCAGCAGCTTGACAGGGGACAATGAGCAGTTCTTC. Translated, it gives CASSLTGDNEQFF.